The entry below describes one TCR beta chain. TCRdb's copy holds only in-frame clones and misses some; the assay was immunoSEQ multiplex PCR. The sample consists of roughly 200,000 clones, roughly 90% of them appearing once. The data derive from a study of blood T cell repertoires in COVID-19. Study-wide background: Sites in the United States, Italy and Spain provided acute and convalescent COVID-19 samples. Sources were T cells, B-cell-depleted T cells, or PBMCs; the material itself was cDNA or gDNA.

The CDR3 runs to 12 residues. Germline V gene lookup returns CDR1 SQVTM and CDR2 ANQGSEA. Between the trimmed V and J ends, which lost 1 base and 4 bases, there was a span of 6 bases. What was sequenced was PBMCs or T cells enriched from blood (not recorded which). This chain connects TRBV29-1 to TRBJ2-3; no clear D gene. This clonotype originated in a man between 18 and 29 years old with acute COVID-19. The CDR3 reads CSVEGGSDTQYF. CDR3 nucleotides: TGCAGCGTTGAAGGAGGCTCAGATACGCAGTATTTT.